One sample yielded the 12 T cell receptor beta chains listed below, sequenced in a study of cytomegalovirus exposure and HLA in healthy donors. With 60 Vbeta and 13 Jbeta primers, the PCR was carried out. Using immunoSEQ multiplex PCR, the repertoire was profiled, and TCRdb retains in-frame clones only, with some absent. The profile shows roughly 130,000 clones, approximately 80% of them singletons. Sequenced material: PBMCs. The receptor source for this set is a boy between 2 and 15 years old in good health and CMV-seronegative.

As DNA, the CDR3 is TGCGCCAGCAGCTTGGTTGCCAGGGGCACGAGTGTATATTCACCCCTCCACTTT. Amino acid sequence: CASSLVARGTSVYSPLHF. The chain has TRBV5-1 and TRBJ1-6; TRBD1 might be the D (6 bases). CDR3 size: 18 residues. The germline V gene encodes CDR1 SGHRS and CDR2 YFSETQ. The V end was cut by 0 bases, the J end by 8 bases, with 21 bases between. Filled out from reference TRBV5-1 and TRBJ1-6, the complete variable domain reads KAGVTQTPRYLIKTRGQQVTLSCSPISGHRSVSWYQQTPGQGLQFLFEYFSETQRNKGNFPGRFSGRQFSNSRSEMNVSTLELGDSALYLCASSLVARGTSVYSPLHFGNGTRLTVT.

This chain uses TRBV9 with TRBJ1-1; TRBD1 might be the D (5 bases). Germline V gives CDR1 SGDLS, CDR2 YYNGEE. Between the trimmed V and J ends, which lost 6 bases and 0 bases, there was a span of 12 bases. This CDR3 comprises 14 residues. The CDR3 nucleotides read TGTGCCAGCACCTCGGGACTCCTGAACACTGAAGCTTTCTTT. Its protein is CASTSGLLNTEAFF.

Regarding this clone: Germline and junction disagree at one end, which may indicate a read error. The chain is built from TRBV7-9 and TRBJ1-5; D may be TRBD1 (6 bases). CDR3 length: 15 residues. The germline V gene encodes CDR1 SEHNR and CDR2 FQNEAQ (reference sequence). The CDR3 region has the DNA TGTTCCAGCAGCCCCCCGGGAGGGGGAAATCAGCCCCAGCATTTT. Residues: CSSSPPGGGNQPQHF.

The chain couples TRBV7-3 to TRBJ1-6, with 7 positions matching TRBD1. CDR3 length equals 14 residues. V was pared by 3 bases and J by 5 bases, with 1 base of the junction left unmatched. CDR1 and CDR2 from the germline V gene are SGHTA and FQGTGA. CDR3 region: CASSLDRNNSPLHF. CDR3 nucleotides: TGTGCCAGCAGCTTGGACAGGAATAATTCACCCCTCCACTTT.

V usage is TRBV28 and J usage is TRBJ1-2; 9 bases match TRBD1. The V gene end was trimmed by 5 bases and the J gene end by 4 bases; junction bases not matched to a gene: 14. CDR3 size: 17 residues. The germline V gene encodes CDR1 MDHEN and CDR2 SYDVKM. CDR3: CASSHTGGQGRIYGYTF. The DNA for the CDR3 is TGTGCCAGCAGTCACACTGGGGGACAGGGTCGGATCTATGGCTACACCTTC.

The chain joins TRBV6-5 to TRBJ1-1; D not certain. Deletions cut 0 bases from V and 1 base from J, with 9 bases between. Germline CDR1 MNHEY, CDR2 SVGAGI. This CDR3 spans 15 amino acids. The DNA for the CDR3 is TGTGCCAGCAGTTACTCCCCGGGTACGAACACTGAAGCTTTCTTT. Amino acid sequence: CASSYSPGTNTEAFF.

V is TRBV6-4 and J is TRBJ1-1, with 8 bases matching TRBD1. The V gene end was trimmed by 0 bases and the J gene end by 8 bases; junction bases not matched to a gene: 2. The CDR3 sequence is 13 residues long. Germline V lookup: CDR1 MRHNA, CDR2 SNTAGT. CDR3 sequence (DNA): TGTGCCAGCAGTGACTCGGACAGGGCCGAAGCTTTCTTT. Protein product: CASSDSDRAEAFF.

This chain uses TRBV14 with TRBJ1-6; TRBD1 agrees at 12 bases. The CDR3 has 21 amino acids. Germline loops: CDR1 SGHDN, CDR2 FVKESK. V was pared by 2 bases and J by 8 bases, with 19 bases of the junction left unmatched. The CDR3 DNA follows: TGTGCCAGCAGCCAACTCCCCCCCGGGACAGGGGGCGGAAGCTCCGATTCACCCCTCCACTTT. It translates to CASSQLPPGTGGGSSDSPLHF.

The J gene is TRBJ1-2, the V gene TRBV14, with 9 bases fitting TRBD1. Germline V gene data show CDR1 as SGHDN and CDR2 as FVKESK. J was trimmed by 0 bases and V by 5 bases; bases with no gene match: 13. This CDR3 contains 18 residues. The chain's CDR3 is CASSWARTGEVPNYGYTF. CDR3 nucleotides: TGTGCCAGCAGCTGGGCCCGGACAGGGGAAGTACCTAACTATGGCTACACCTTC.

This clone was found a few times. The chain has TRBV5-1 and TRBJ2-7; possibly TRBD1 for D (5 bases). V lost 4 bases and J 2 bases, leaving 7 bases between the germline ends. Germline V gives CDR1 SGHRS, CDR2 YFSETQ. The CDR3 spans 12 residues. In DNA, the CDR3 is TGCGCCAGCAGCGGGGCTACCTACGAGCAGTACTTC. Protein product: CASSGATYEQYF.

In its sample, this clone was seen once. V and J are TRBV6-5 and TRBJ2-2; D unresolved. Germline CDR1 MNHEY, CDR2 SVGAGI. Trimming left V 4 bases short and J 6 bases short, with 9 bases between. This CDR3 has 13 amino acids. CDR3 DNA sequence: TGTGCCAGCAGTTGCTCGACATCCGGGGAGCTGTTTTTT. This translates into CASSCSTSGELFF.

CDR3 bases: TGTGCCTGGAGTCCCGGACTAGCCTGTGAGCAGTTCTTC. Translated: CAWSPGLACEQFF. This sequence joins TRBV30 and TRBJ2-1, with 8 bases matching TRBD2. Germline V gene lookup returns CDR1 GTSNPN and CDR2 SVGIG (reference sequence). CDR3 length: 13 amino acids. V shed 2 bases and J 9 bases; nucleotides not matched to a gene: 6. Complete variable domain (other parts from reference TRBV30 and TRBJ2-1): SQTIHQWPATLVQPVGSPLSLECTVEGTSNPNLYWYRQAAGRGLQLLFYSVGIGQISSEVPQNLSASRPQDRQFILSSKKLLLSDSGFYLCAWSPGLACEQFFGPGTRLTVL.